The present TCR beta chain was sequenced within a study of CD8+CD57+ T cells in acquired aplastic anemia. Patients who underwent sequencing had shown CD8+CD57+ cell expansion by flow cytometry. There were no patients without severe acquired aplastic anemia. Patient blood was sampled before any therapy had been received. The table lists this clonotype with a few counts. Its antigen remains unknown. Points from the study as a whole: Patients and healthy controls showed no significant CD8+ Simpson's diversity difference.

Germline loops: CDR1 SGHDN, CDR2 FVKESK. This CDR3 is built from 12 residues. V lost 7 bases, J lost 5 bases, and 11 bases lay in between. Profiles of TCR beta VDJ and CDR3 were generated from a genomic DNA template. One entry per CDR3 protein, called by TCRdb with MiXCR from the reads. The sample carries 450,000 to 600,000 distinct CDR3 sequences, 25% to 40% recorded once. This TCR was sampled from a human donor with aplastic anemia. J is TRBJ1-2 and V is TRBV14; D may be TRBD1 (5 bases). Material for sequencing was sorted CD4+, CD8+, or CD8+CD57+ T cells (not recorded which) from PBMCs. The CDR3 DNA is TGTGCCAGCACCCGGGACGTTTATGGCTACACCTTC. Translating gives CASTRDVYGYTF.